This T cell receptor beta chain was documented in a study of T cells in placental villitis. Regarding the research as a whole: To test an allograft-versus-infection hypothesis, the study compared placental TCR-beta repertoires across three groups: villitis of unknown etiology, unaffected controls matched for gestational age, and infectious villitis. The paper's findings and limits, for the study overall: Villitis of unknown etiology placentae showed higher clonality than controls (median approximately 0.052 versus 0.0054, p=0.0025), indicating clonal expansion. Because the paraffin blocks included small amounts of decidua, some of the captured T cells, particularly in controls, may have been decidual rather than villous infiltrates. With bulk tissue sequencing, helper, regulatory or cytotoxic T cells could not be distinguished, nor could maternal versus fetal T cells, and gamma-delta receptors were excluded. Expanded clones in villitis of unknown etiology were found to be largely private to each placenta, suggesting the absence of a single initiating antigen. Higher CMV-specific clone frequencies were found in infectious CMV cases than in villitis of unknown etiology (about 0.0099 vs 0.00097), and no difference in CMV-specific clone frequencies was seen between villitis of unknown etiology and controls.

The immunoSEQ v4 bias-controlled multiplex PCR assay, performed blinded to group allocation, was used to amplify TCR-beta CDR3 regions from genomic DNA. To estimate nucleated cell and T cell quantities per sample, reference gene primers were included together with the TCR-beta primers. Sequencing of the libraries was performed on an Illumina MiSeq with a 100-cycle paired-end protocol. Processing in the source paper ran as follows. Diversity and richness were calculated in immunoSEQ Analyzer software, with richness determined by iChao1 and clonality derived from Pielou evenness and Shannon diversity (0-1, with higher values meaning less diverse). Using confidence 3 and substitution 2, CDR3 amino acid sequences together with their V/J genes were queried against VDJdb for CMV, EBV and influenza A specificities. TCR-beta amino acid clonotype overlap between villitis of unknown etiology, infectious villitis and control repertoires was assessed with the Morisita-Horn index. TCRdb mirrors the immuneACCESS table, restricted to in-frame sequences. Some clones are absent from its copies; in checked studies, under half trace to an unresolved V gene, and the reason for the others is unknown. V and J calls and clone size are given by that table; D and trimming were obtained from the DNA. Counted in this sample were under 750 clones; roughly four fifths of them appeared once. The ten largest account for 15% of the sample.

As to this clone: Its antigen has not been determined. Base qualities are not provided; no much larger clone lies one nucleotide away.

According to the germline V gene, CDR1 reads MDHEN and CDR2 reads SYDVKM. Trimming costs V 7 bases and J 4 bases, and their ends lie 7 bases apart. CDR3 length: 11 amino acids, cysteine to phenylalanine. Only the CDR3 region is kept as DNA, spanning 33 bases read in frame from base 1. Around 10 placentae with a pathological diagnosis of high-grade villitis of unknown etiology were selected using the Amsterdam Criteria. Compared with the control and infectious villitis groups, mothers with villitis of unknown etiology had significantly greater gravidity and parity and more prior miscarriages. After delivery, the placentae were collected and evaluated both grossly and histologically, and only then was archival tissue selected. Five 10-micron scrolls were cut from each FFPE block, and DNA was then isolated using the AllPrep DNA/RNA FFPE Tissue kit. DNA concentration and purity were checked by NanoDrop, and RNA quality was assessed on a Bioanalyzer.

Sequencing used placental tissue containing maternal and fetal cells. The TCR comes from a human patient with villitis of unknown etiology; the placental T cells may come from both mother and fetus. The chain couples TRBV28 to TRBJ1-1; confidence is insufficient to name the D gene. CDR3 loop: CASTSFTEAFF. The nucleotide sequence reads TGTGCCAGCACCTCTTTCACTGAAGCTTTCTTT.